In this sample, the clone carrying this TCR beta chain turned up a few times. Its antigen is not known. The data originate from a study of CD8 T cells in ankylosing spondylitis. Findings of the study overall: The study identified a TCR beta motif of several highly homologous variants that appeared characteristic of ankylosing spondylitis blood.

The germline V gene has CDR1 DFQATT and CDR2 SNEGSKA (reference sequence). V shed 7 bases and J shed 0 bases, with 8 bases lying between them. The CDR3 loop spans 12 amino acids. Quantitative molecular-barcoded 5'-RACE generated the TCR beta libraries. TCRdb redid the calling of the 5' RACE reads with MiXCR, one entry per CDR3 protein. The table lists 700,000 to 850,000 distinct CDR3 sequences, about 11% of them singletons. J is TRBJ2-3 and V is TRBV20-1; D may be TRBD1 or TRBD2 (5 bases each). The receptor's source is a male donor with ankylosing spondylitis. Material for sequencing was blood, either unsorted or a sorted T cell fraction (not recorded which). The CDR3: CSVWGSTDTQYF. CDR3 nucleotide sequence: TGCAGTGTTTGGGGGAGCACAGATACGCAGTATTTT.